Below, 28 T cell receptor beta chains from the same sample are listed, as sequenced in a study of blood T cell repertoires in COVID-19. The protocol was immunoSEQ multiplex PCR, while the TCRdb copy is restricted to in-frame clones and leaves out a portion. The table shows about 110,000 clones, with about two thirds occurring only once. The sample consisted of peripheral blood. All receptors derive from a woman in her forties with acute or convalescent COVID-19.

J is TRBJ2-6 and V is TRBV28, with D tentatively TRBD1 (5 bases). The germline V and J ends were trimmed by 8 bases and 1 base, with 15 bases remaining between them. The CDR3 totals 16 residues. From germline, CDR1 is MDHEN and CDR2 SYDVKM. The CDR3 region is CASEQQGSSGANVLTF. Written as DNA, the CDR3 is TGTGCCAGCGAACAGCAGGGATCTTCTGGGGCCAACGTCCTGACTTTC.

This clone was detected only a few times. J is TRBJ1-1 and V is TRBV5-5; D perhaps matches TRBD1 (6 bases). From germline, CDR1 is SGHKS and CDR2 YYEKEE (reference sequence). Trimming shortened V by 0 bases and J by 1 base, and 7 bases separated the two germline ends. The CDR3 is made up of 14 amino acids. The DNA of the CDR3 is TGTGCCAGCAGCTTGGACAGGGCGAACACTGAAGCTTTCTTT. Amino acids: CASSLDRANTEAFF.

This chain links TRBV7-2 with TRBJ1-5; 9 nucleotides line up with TRBD1. CDR3 length: 16 residues. Germline-derived CDR1 and CDR2 are SGHTA and FQGNSA. J gave up 7 bases and V 4 bases, and 11 bases lay outside the gene matches. The CDR3 nucleotides read TGTGCCAGCAGCTCAACCCTTACAGGGGGCGCACAGCCCCAGCATTTT. The encoded protein is CASSSTLTGGAQPQHF.

This clone showed up just a few times. V is TRBV29-1 and J is TRBJ2-3; 14 bases are shared with TRBD2. The V gene's germline CDR1 is SQVTM and CDR2 ANQGSEA. CDR3 size: 18 residues. V gave up 6 bases and J gave up 3 bases; unmatched junction bases: 14. CDR3 in amino acids: CSVGSGLAGGPTTDTQYF. The DNA for the CDR3 is TGCAGCGTCGGAAGCGGACTAGCGGGGGGTCCTACTACAGATACGCAGTATTTT.

In the case of this clone: The same CDR3 is also encoded by other DNA sequences in this sample. The rearrangement joins TRBV6-5 to TRBJ2-2; weak D call: TRBD1 (5 bases). The CDR3 is 13 residues long. CDR1 is MNHEY, CDR2 SVGAGI, per germline. V shed 6 bases and J shed 5 bases, with 10 bases lying between them. CDR3 sequence (DNA): TGTGCCAGCAGGACAGAAAGTACCGGGGAGCTGTTTTTT. Its translation is CASRTESTGELFF.

V gene TRBV4-1 combines with J gene TRBJ2-5; perhaps TRBD2 as D (7 bases). Trimming stripped 4 bases from V and 5 bases from J, with 14 bases between. This CDR3 is 14 amino acids long. Germline loops: CDR1 MGHRA, CDR2 YSYEKL. The CDR3 protein is CASSLAGAGETQYF. The CDR3 DNA reads as TGCGCCAGCAGCCTCGCGGGGGCCGGGGAGACCCAGTACTTC.

This chain connects TRBV2 to TRBJ1-6; perhaps TRBD1 as D (6 bases). Trimming stripped 8 bases from V and 5 bases from J, with 13 bases between. Germline V gene sequence: CDR1 SNHLY, CDR2 FYNNEI. This CDR3 spans 14 amino acids. CDR3 bases: TGTGCCAGCCGAGGGGACACCAATAATTCACCCCTCCACTTT. Amino acids: CASRGDTNNSPLHF.

The chain is built from TRBV5-5 and TRBJ2-3; maybe TRBD2 (5 bases). Trimming took off 10 bases at V and 3 bases at J, with 12 bases between the two ends. In germline, CDR1 is SGHKS, CDR2 YYEKEE (reference sequence). CDR3 length: 12 amino acids. CDR3 residues: CASSSGTDTQYF. Here the CDR3 DNA reads TGTGCCTCCTCAAGCGGTACAGATACGCAGTATTTT.

This chain links TRBV6-5 with TRBJ1-2; D is unresolved. CDR1 and CDR2 from the germline V gene are MNHEY and SVGAGI. CDR3 length: 13 residues. V lost 5 bases and J 6 bases, leaving 13 bases between the germline ends. CDR3 nucleotides: TGTGCCAGCAGTAGGCAGCTAGGCGATGGCTACACCTTC. Translated: CASSRQLGDGYTF.

The rearrangement links TRBV6-5 to TRBJ1-1, with 7 bases aligning to TRBD1. The CDR3 is made up of 14 amino acids. Looked up from germline, CDR1 is MNHEY and CDR2 is SVGAGI. V was pared by 0 bases and J by 5 bases, with 3 bases of the junction left unmatched. CDR3 DNA sequence: TGTGCCAGCAGTTACTCGGCAGGGGGTACTGAAGCTTTCTTT. The encoded protein is CASSYSAGGTEAFF.

This clone was counted a few times. This chain's CDR3 is CASSLQGNQPQHF. The CDR3 DNA follows: TGTGCCAGCAGTTTACAGGGGAATCAGCCCCAGCATTTT. The chain couples TRBV6-5 to TRBJ1-5; TRBD1 matches at 7 bases. V gave up 4 bases and J gave up 4 bases; unmatched junction bases: 1. CDR1 is MNHEY, CDR2 SVGAGI, per germline. This CDR3 contains 13 residues.

The chain is built from TRBV14 and TRBJ1-2, with a tentative D call TRBD1 (5 bases). The CDR3 length is 13 residues. Trimming left V 4 bases short and J 4 bases short, with 10 bases between. Per the germline V gene, CDR1 is SGHDN and CDR2 is FVKESK. Written as DNA, the CDR3 is TGTGCCAGCAGCCCGGACATAGTCTATGGCTACACCTTC. This encodes CASSPDIVYGYTF.

V is TRBV10-2 and J is TRBJ2-2; TRBD1 agrees at 9 bases. The V gene's germline CDR1 is WSHSY and CDR2 SAAADI. The CDR3 is made up of 16 amino acids. Trimming cost V 6 bases and J 1 base; bases outside gene matches: 6. The CDR3 nucleotides are TGCGCCAGCAGACACACAGGGGGCGGGAACACCGGGGAGCTGTTTTTT. Translation: CASRHTGGGNTGELFF.

The V gene is TRBV4-3, the J gene TRBJ2-1; TRBD2 matches 7 bases. Germline values: CDR1 LGHNA, CDR2 YSLEER. Trimming removed 0 bases from V and 0 bases from J; junction bases left unmatched: 11. The CDR3 extends over 19 amino acids. The CDR3 here is CASSQEEVGRGSSYNEQFF. CDR3 sequence (DNA): TGCGCCAGCAGCCAAGAAGAGGTAGGGCGGGGGAGCTCCTACAATGAGCAGTTCTTC.

This clone was found a few times. This chain links TRBV3-1 (or the pseudogene TRBV3-2) with TRBJ2-1, with D hard to call. CDR3 length: 15 amino acids. Trimming stripped 2 bases from V and 2 bases from J, with 10 bases between. Germline CDR1 and CDR2: LGHDT and YNNKEL (reference sequence). Here the CDR3 DNA reads TGTGCCAGCAGCCAAAGCCCGCTGGCCTACAATGAGCAGTTCTTC. Residues: CASSQSPLAYNEQFF.

The rearrangement uses TRBV7-8 and TRBJ2-7; 10 bases line up with TRBD1. The CDR3 is 16 amino acids. CDR1 is SGHVS, CDR2 FQNEAQ, per germline. With 6 bases clipped from V and 3 bases from J, the junction kept 11 bases outside the gene matches. The CDR3 sequence: CASSQGWDRGIYEQYF. As DNA, the CDR3 is TGTGCCAGCAGTCAGGGGTGGGACAGGGGTATCTACGAGCAGTACTTC.

This clone was detected only a few times. The CDR3 coding sequence is TGTGCCAGCAGTTTAAAGCTTTCTGGAAACACCATATATTTT. Protein sequence: CASSLKLSGNTIYF. The V gene is TRBV6-2 or TRBV6-3, the J gene TRBJ1-3; D remains unclear. The CDR3 sequence is 14 residues long. The germline V gene encodes CDR1 MNHEY and CDR2 SVGEGT. Trimming stripped 4 bases from V and 1 base from J, with 8 bases between.

The chain has TRBV19 and TRBJ2-3; no firm D call. In germline, CDR1 is LNHDA, CDR2 SQIVND (reference sequence). The CDR3 is 12 amino acids. The ends were cut back, 3 bases at V and 6 bases at J, with 7 bases in the middle. Here the CDR3 reads CASSIVPDTQYF. The CDR3 DNA reads TGTGCCAGTAGTATCGTCCCGGATACGCAGTATTTT.

For the CDR3, the DNA is TGTGCCAGCAGCGTTCTAGACAGACCCACCGGGGAGCTGTTTTTT. It encodes CASSVLDRPTGELFF. The gene calls are TRBV9 and TRBJ2-2, with D tentatively TRBD1 (5 bases). In germline, CDR1 is SGDLS, CDR2 YYNGEE. The V gene lost 2 bases and the J gene lost 4 bases, with 12 bases spanning the gap. The CDR3 contains 15 residues. Drawing the rest from reference TRBV9 and TRBJ2-2, the complete variable domain is DSGVTQTPKHLITATGQRVTLRCSPRSGDLSVYWYQQSLDQGLQFLIQYYNGEERAKGNILERFSAQQFPDLHSELNLSSLELGDSALYFCASSVLDRPTGELFFGEGSRLTVL.

This clone was detected a few times. The chain uses TRBV2 and TRBJ2-1; a weak D match, TRBD1 (6 bases). V dropped 4 bases and J dropped 7 bases, with 23 bases sitting between them. Germline CDR1 and CDR2: SNHLY and FYNNEI. The CDR3 is 17 amino acids. Here the CDR3 reads CASSASGTSLYRNEQFF. CDR3 in DNA: TGTGCCAGCAGTGCGTCCGGGACAAGCCTTTATCGGAATGAGCAGTTCTTC.

This clone has a handful of counts. The V gene is TRBV2, the J gene TRBJ2-2; TRBD1 agrees at 7 bases. V was clipped by 7 bases and J by 5 bases; unmatched bases: 7. Looked up from germline, CDR1 is SNHLY and CDR2 is FYNNEI. The CDR3 consists of 14 residues. In DNA, the CDR3 is TGTGCCAGCAAAGACAGGGTGGTTACCGGGGAGCTGTTTTTT. Protein: CASKDRVVTGELFF.

The rearrangement joins TRBV9 to TRBJ2-5, with 8 bases aligning to TRBD2. Looked up from germline, CDR1 is SGDLS and CDR2 is YYNGEE. The CDR3 runs to 15 residues. With 4 bases clipped from V and 5 bases from J, the junction kept 10 bases outside the gene matches. Written as DNA, the CDR3 is TGTGCCAGCAGCCCTTGGACTAGCATTGGGGAGACCCAGTACTTC. Amino acids: CASSPWTSIGETQYF.

This chain connects TRBV5-6 to TRBJ1-2; D call uncertain. The CDR3 spans 14 residues. V shed 2 bases and J shed 0 bases, with 8 bases lying between them. Germline V gene lookup returns CDR1 SGHDT and CDR2 YYEEEE. CDR3 coding DNA: TGTGCCAGCAGCTTCTCCAGTACTAACTATGGCTACACCTTC. Translation gives CASSFSSTNYGYTF.

The chain links TRBV19 to TRBJ1-1; TRBD1 agrees at 7 bases. Germline V gene lookup returns CDR1 LNHDA and CDR2 SQIVND (reference sequence). The CDR3 consists of 18 residues. After removal of 1 base from V and 4 bases from J, the junction contained 15 bases not matched to a gene. The CDR3 sequence is CASSIGPGQTQRGTEAFF. CDR3 coding DNA: TGTGCCAGTAGTATAGGGCCGGGACAGACTCAACGGGGCACTGAAGCTTTCTTT. The full variable domain, rest sourced from reference TRBV19 and TRBJ1-1, is DGGITQSPKYLFRKEGQNVTLSCEQNLNHDAMYWYRQDPGQGLRLIYYSQIVNDFQKGDIAEGYSVSREKKESFPLTVTSAQKNPTAFYLCASSIGPGQTQRGTEAFFGQGTRLTVV.

The V gene is TRBV3-1 (or the pseudogene TRBV3-2), the J gene TRBJ2-7, with D uncertain. The CDR3 runs 13 residues. Trimming pared 4 bases from V and 0 bases from J, leaving 7 bases between. Per germline, CDR1 LGHDT and CDR2 YNNKEL (reference sequence). CDR3 DNA sequence: TGTGCCAGCAGCCCAACAGTCTCCTACGAGCAGTACTTC. Protein product: CASSPTVSYEQYF.

The rearrangement uses TRBV5-1 and TRBJ2-5; D remains ambiguous. The CDR3 sequence is 9 residues long. Trimming removed 1 base at V and 11 bases at J, with 3 bases between. Germline V CDR1 and CDR2: SGHRS, YFSETQ. In nucleotides, the CDR3 is TGCGCCAGCAGCTTGTATCAGTACTTC. The encoded protein is CASSLYQYF.

V gene TRBV4-1 combines with J gene TRBJ2-1, with D possibly matching TRBD1 (6 bases). This CDR3 region has 15 residues. Germline V lookup: CDR1 MGHRA, CDR2 YSYEKL. V lost 0 bases, J lost 7 bases, and 13 bases lay in between. Here the CDR3 reads CASSQDARGSNEQFF. CDR3 sequence (DNA): TGCGCCAGCAGCCAAGACGCCAGGGGTTCGAATGAGCAGTTCTTC.

This clone was recorded a few times. V usage is TRBV5-8 and J usage is TRBJ1-1; 8 bases are a match to TRBD1. CDR1 and CDR2 from the germline V gene are SGHTS and YDEGEE. V shed 4 bases, J shed 4 bases, and the junction held 9 bases outside the gene matches. CDR3 length: 15 residues. The DNA for the CDR3 is TGTGCCAGCAGCCCGTACCAGGGGGCTAGCACTGAAGCTTTCTTT. This sequence encodes CASSPYQGASTEAFF. The whole variable domain, filled in from reference TRBV5-8 and TRBJ1-1, reads EAGVTQSPTHLIKTRGQQATLRCSPISGHTSVYWYQQALGLGLQFLLWYDEGEERNRGNFPPRFSGRQFPNYSSELNVNALELEDSALYLCASSPYQGASTEAFFGQGTRLTVV.